Included here is one TCR beta chain sequence, with context. Antigen unknown. Profiling relied on immunoSEQ multiplex PCR, and the TCRdb table lists in-frame clones only, not all of them. The data contain more than 30,000 clones, roughly nine tenths of them singletons. These data belong to a study of OX40 agonist ivuxolimab in advanced cancers. Overall study context: The dose-escalation cohort was about 83% male, with a mean age of around 60 years, ranging roughly 20 to 90. Broader study findings: Not determined was the antigen specificity of the expanded peripheral T cells.

Trimming took 3 bases from V and 5 from J, leaving 8 bases between them. Germline CDR1 SGHNT, CDR2 YENEEA. There are 13 residues in the CDR3. Patients with autoimmune history or systemic immunosuppression were excluded. The chain carries TRBV11-3 and TRBJ2-1, with a possible D match to TRBD1 (5 bases). This specimen consisted of CD4+ or CD8+ T cells sorted from blood, obtained in a trial of the OX40 agonist ivuxolimab. This receptor was taken from an adult with an advanced solid tumor such as melanoma, head and neck, liver or kidney cancer. CDR3 sequence reads: CASSFETDNEQFF. The DNA of the CDR3 is TGTGCCAGCAGCTTCGAGACAGACAATGAGCAGTTCTTC.